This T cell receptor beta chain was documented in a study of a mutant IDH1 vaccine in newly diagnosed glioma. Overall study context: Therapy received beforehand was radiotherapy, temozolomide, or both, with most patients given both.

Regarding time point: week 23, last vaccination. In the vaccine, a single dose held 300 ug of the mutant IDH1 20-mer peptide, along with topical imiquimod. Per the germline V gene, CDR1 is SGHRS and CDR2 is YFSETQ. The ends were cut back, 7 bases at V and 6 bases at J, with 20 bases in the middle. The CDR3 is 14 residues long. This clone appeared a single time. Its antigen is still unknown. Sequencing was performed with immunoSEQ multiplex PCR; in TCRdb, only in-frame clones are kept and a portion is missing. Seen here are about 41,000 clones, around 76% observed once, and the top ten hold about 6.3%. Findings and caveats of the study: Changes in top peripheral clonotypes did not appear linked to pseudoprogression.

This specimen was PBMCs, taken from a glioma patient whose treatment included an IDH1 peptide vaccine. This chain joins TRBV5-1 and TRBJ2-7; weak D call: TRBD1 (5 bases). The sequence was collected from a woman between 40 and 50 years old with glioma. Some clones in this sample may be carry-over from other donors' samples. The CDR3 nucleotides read TGCGCCAGCGCCCTGGGGCAGGGTAGAACCGAGCAGTACTTC. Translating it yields CASALGQGRTEQYF.